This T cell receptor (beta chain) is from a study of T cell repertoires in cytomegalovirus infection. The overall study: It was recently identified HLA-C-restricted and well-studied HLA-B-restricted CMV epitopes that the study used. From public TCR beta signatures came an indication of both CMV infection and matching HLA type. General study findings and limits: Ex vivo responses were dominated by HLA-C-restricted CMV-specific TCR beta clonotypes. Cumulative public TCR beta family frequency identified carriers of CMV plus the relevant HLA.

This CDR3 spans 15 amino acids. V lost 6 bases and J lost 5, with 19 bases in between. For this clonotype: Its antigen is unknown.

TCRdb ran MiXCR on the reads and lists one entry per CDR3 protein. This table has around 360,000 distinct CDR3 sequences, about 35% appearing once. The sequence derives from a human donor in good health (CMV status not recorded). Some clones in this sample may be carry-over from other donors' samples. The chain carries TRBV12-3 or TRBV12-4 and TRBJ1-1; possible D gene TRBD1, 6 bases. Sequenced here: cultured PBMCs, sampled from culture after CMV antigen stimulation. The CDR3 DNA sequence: TGTGCCAGCAGGGGCAGGGGACTACCTGAAACTGAAGCTTTCTTT. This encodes CASRGRGLPETEAFF.